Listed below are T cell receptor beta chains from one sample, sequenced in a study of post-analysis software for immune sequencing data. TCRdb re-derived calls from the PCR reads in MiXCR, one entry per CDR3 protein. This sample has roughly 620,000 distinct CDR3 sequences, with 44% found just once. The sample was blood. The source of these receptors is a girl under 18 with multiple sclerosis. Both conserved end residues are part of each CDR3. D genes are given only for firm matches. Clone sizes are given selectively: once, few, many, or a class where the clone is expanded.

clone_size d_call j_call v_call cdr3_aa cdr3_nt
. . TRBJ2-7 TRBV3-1 CASSQTAGEQYF TGTGCCAGCAGTCAGACGGCAGGCGAGCAGTACTTC
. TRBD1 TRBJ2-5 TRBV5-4 CASSSPPPGQGYETQYF TGTGCCAGCAGCTCGCCTCCCCCGGGACAGGGGTACGAGACCCAGTACTTC
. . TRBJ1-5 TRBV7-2 CASTPGGPSNQPQHF TGTGCCAGCACCCCCGGTGGGCCAAGCAATCAGCCCCAGCATTTT
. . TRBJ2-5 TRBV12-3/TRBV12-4 CTSSRGETTEYF TGTACCAGCAGCCGAGGTGAGACTACCGAGTACTTC
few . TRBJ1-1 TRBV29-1 CSVGRRGDTEAFF TGCAGCGTTGGGAGGAGAGGTGACACTGAAGCTTTCTTT
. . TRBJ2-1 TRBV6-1 CASTRHAAYNEQFF TGTGCCAGCACTAGACACGCCGCCTACAATGAGCAGTTCTTC
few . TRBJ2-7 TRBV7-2 CASRLYYEQYF TGTGCCAGCAGATTGTACTACGAGCAGTACTTC
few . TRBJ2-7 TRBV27 CASSLRLGTYEQYF TGTGCCAGCAGTTTAAGGCTGGGCACCTACGAGCAGTACTTC
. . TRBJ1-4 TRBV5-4 CASSDWDAIRSEKLFF TGTGCCAGCAGCGACTGGGACGCCATTAGGAGTGAAAAACTGTTTTTT
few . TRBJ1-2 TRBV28 CASSKMDRLYGYTF TGTGCCAGCAGTAAAATGGACAGACTCTATGGCTACACCTTC
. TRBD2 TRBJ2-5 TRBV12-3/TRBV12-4 CASSPRTSSGSSETQYF TGTGCCAGCAGTCCCCGAACGTCTAGCGGGAGTTCAGAGACCCAGTACTTC
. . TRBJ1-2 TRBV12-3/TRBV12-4 CASSLRSGGLNGYTF TGTGCCAGCAGTTTGAGATCCGGGGGGCTCAATGGCTACACCTTC
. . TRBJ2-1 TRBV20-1 CSAAVGPINEQFF TGCAGTGCAGCCGTGGGCCCCATAAATGAGCAGTTCTTC
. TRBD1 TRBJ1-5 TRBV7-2 CASSPNRGPNQPQHF TGTGCCAGCAGCCCAAACAGGGGGCCGAATCAGCCCCAGCATTTT
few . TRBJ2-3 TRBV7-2 CASSLARLGIGTDTQYF TGTGCCAGCAGCTTAGCGAGGTTAGGGATAGGCACAGATACGCAGTATTTT
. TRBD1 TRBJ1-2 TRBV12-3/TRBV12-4 CASRIVQGSNYGYTF TGTGCCAGCAGGATCGTACAGGGGTCTAACTATGGCTACACCTTC
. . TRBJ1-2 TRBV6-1 CASRESQWGRSGGGYTF TGCGCCAGCAGAGAGAGTCAATGGGGCAGGAGCGGTGGTGGCTACACCTTC
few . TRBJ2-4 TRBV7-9 CASSLGDTQPGYF TGTGCCAGCAGCTTAGGGGACACCCAGCCGGGGTACTTC
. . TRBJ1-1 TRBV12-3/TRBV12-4 CASTDYRGFMNTEAFF TGTGCCAGCACCGACTATAGGGGTTTCATGAACACTGAAGCTTTCTTT
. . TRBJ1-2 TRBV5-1 CASSYRSMADGYTF TGCGCCAGCAGCTACAGATCGATGGCGGATGGCTACACCTTC
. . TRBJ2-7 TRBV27 CASSFKQLLAYEQYF TGTGCCAGCAGTTTTAAACAACTCTTGGCCTACGAGCAGTACTTC
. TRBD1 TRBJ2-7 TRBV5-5 CASSWGQGFSEQYF TGTGCCAGCAGCTGGGGACAGGGGTTTTCCGAGCAGTACTTC
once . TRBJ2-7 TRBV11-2 CASSLVREDMTYEQYF TGTGCCAGCAGCTTAGTCAGAGAAGACATGACCTACGAGCAGTACTTC
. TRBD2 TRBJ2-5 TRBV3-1 CASSQEGLAGGRAETQYF TGTGCCAGCAGCCAAGAGGGACTAGCGGGGGGGCGGGCAGAGACCCAGTACTTC
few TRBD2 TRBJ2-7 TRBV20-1 CSASPGLAEYDEQYF TGCAGTGCTTCCCCGGGACTAGCGGAGTACGACGAGCAGTACTTC
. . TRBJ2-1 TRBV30 CAWSAPGRNEQFF TGTGCCTGGAGTGCTCCGGGACGGAATGAGCAGTTCTTC
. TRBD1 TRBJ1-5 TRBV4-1 CASRRTGGLNQPQHF TGCGCCAGCAGACGGACAGGGGGCCTAAATCAGCCCCAGCATTTT
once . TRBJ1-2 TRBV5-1 CASSLGSFNYGYTF TGCGCCAGCAGCTTGGGCAGCTTTAACTATGGCTACACCTTC
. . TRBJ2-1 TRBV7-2 CASSLDREIDNEQFF TGTGCCAGCAGCTTAGACAGGGAGATCGACAATGAGCAGTTCTTC
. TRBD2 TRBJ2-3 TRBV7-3 CASSLAGLHTDTQYF TGTGCCAGCAGCTTAGCGGGACTACACACAGATACGCAGTATTTT
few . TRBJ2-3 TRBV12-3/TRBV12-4 CASSTGTPSTDTQYF TGTGCCAGCAGCACCGGGACACCTAGCACAGATACGCAGTATTTT
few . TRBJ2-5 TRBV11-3 CASSLDPGFQETQYF TGTGCCAGCAGCTTAGATCCGGGCTTCCAAGAGACCCAGTACTTC
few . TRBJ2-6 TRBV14 CASSQSTSGANVLTF TGTGCCAGCAGCCAATCAACCTCTGGGGCCAACGTCCTGACTTTC
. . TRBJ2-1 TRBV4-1 CASSPGLYGEQFF TGCGCCAGCAGCCCCGGACTATACGGCGAGCAGTTCTTC
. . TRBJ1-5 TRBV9 CASSVEPLNQPQHF TGTGCCAGCAGCGTAGAACCACTCAATCAGCCCCAGCATTTT
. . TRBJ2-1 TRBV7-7 CASSLEIGTYNEQFF TGTGCCAGCAGCTTGGAGATAGGGACCTACAATGAGCAGTTCTTC
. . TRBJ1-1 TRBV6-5 CANSYMGIVNTEAFF TGTGCCAACAGTTACATGGGGATAGTGAACACTGAAGCTTTCTTT
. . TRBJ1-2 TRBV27 CASSLFRGAGPYGYTF TGTGCCAGCAGTTTATTTCGGGGGGCAGGGCCCTATGGCTACACCTTC
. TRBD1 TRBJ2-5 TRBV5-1 CASSEGQGHQETQYF TGCGCCAGCAGCGAGGGACAGGGGCACCAAGAGACCCAGTACTTC
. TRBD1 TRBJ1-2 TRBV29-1 CSVEPTGLDYGYTF TGCAGCGTTGAACCGACAGGGCTAGACTATGGCTACACCTTC
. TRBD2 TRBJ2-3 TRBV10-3 CAVSEERDPDTQYF TGTGCCGTCAGTGAGGAGCGGGACCCAGATACGCAGTATTTT
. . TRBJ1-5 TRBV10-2 CASSVVRMQPQHF TGCGCCAGCAGTGTTGTCAGAATGCAGCCCCAGCATTTT
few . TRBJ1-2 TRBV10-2 CASSVEGKGNGYTF TGCGCCAGCAGTGTAGAGGGCAAGGGAAATGGCTATACCTTC
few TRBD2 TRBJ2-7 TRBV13 CASSEASGSYEQYF TGTGCCAGCAGCGAGGCTAGCGGGAGTTATGAGCAGTACTTC
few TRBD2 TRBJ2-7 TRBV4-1 CASSQVKAGNYEQYF TGCGCCAGCAGCCAAGTCAAAGCGGGGAACTACGAGCAGTACTTC
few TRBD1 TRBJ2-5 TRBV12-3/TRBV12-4 CASSDGQGIRETQYF TGTGCCAGCAGCGACGGACAGGGCATACGAGAGACCCAGTACTTC
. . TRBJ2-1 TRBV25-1 CASRPHLGTRNTNEQFF TGTGCCAGCAGACCACACCTTGGGACTCGCAATACCAATGAGCAGTTCTTC
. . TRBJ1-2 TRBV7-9 CASSFSPANYGYTF TGTGCCAGCAGCTTTAGTCCGGCTAACTATGGCTACACCTTC
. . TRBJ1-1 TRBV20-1 CSARDTGRETEAFF TGCAGTGCTAGGGATACAGGGAGGGAGACTGAAGCTTTCTTT
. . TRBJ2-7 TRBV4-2 CASSRGLGAVVEQYF TGTGCCAGCAGCCGGGGACTGGGCGCGGTTGTCGAGCAGTACTTC
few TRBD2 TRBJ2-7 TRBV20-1 CSARDPSGSYEQYF TGCAGTGCTAGAGATCCGAGCGGGAGTTACGAGCAGTACTTC
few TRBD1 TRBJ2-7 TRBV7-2 CASSAGTGRGEQYF TGTGCCAGCAGCGCGGGGACAGGGCGTGGGGAGCAGTACTTC
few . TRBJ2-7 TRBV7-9 CASSVEAGLSYEQYF TGTGCCAGCAGCGTAGAGGCAGGACTATCTTACGAGCAGTACTTC
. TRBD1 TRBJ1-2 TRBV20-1 CSALLRDSGNYGYTF TGCAGTGCTTTACTCCGGGACAGTGGCAACTATGGCTACACCTTC